This is a list of T cell receptor beta chains from one sample in a study of T cell changes during pregnancy in multiple sclerosis. Here immunoSEQ multiplex PCR was the method, and the copy in TCRdb shows in-frame clones only, minus some. The data show 70,000 to 80,000 clones, about 93% seen once. Sequencing was performed on peripheral blood, taken in the first trimester of pregnancy. The receptors shown here come from a female donor with multiple sclerosis, enrolled in a pregnancy study. Both conserved end residues are part of each CDR3. Each record gives: CDR3 DNA, CDR3 protein, V gene, J gene, D gene, clone size. The D gene is left open where the match is weak. Clone size, where shown, is once, few, many, or a class for clones that have expanded.

cdr3_nt: TGTGCCAGTAGTGGTTACAGGGGGCTGAGGACTAGCGGGAGTACAGATACGCAGTATTTT; cdr3_aa: CASSGYRGLRTSGSTDTQYF; v_call: TRBV19; j_call: TRBJ2-3; d_call: TRBD2; clone_size: NA
cdr3_nt: TGCAGCGTCAGACAGGGCAGCGAGACCCAGTACTTC; cdr3_aa: CSVRQGSETQYF; v_call: TRBV29-1; j_call: TRBJ2-5; d_call: TRBD1; clone_size: NA
cdr3_nt: TGTGCCAGCAGCCTTCTCGGGGGGCGAGGGGCCAACGTCCTGACTTTC; cdr3_aa: CASSLLGGRGANVLTF; v_call: TRBV5-5; j_call: TRBJ2-6; d_call: NA; clone_size: NA
cdr3_nt: TGTGCCAGCAGCCCTCGGTTAGCGGAGAGCTCCTACGAGCAGTACTTC; cdr3_aa: CASSPRLAESSYEQYF; v_call: TRBV9; j_call: TRBJ2-7; d_call: NA; clone_size: NA
cdr3_nt: TGTGCCAGCCTAGCGGGACCGGTTGGCTACGAGCAGTACTTC; cdr3_aa: CASLAGPVGYEQYF; v_call: TRBV2; j_call: TRBJ2-7; d_call: TRBD2; clone_size: NA
cdr3_nt: TGTGCCAGCAGTTGGACCGGCAGGGGTACCTACGAGCAGTACTTC; cdr3_aa: CASSWTGRGTYEQYF; v_call: TRBV6-6; j_call: TRBJ2-7; d_call: NA; clone_size: NA
cdr3_nt: TGTGCCAGCAGCTTATTAGTCTCGGGTTTCGTCTCGGTGAACACTGAAGCTTTCTTT; cdr3_aa: CASSLLVSGFVSVNTEAFF; v_call: TRBV11-1; j_call: TRBJ1-1; d_call: NA; clone_size: NA
cdr3_nt: TGTGCCAGCAGCTTGTACCCGGGGGGCGGGGGCTACACCTTC; cdr3_aa: CASSLYPGGGGYTF; v_call: TRBV5-6; j_call: TRBJ1-2; d_call: NA; clone_size: NA
cdr3_nt: TGTGCCACCAGCGCGGGGGCAGCAACTAATGAAAAACTGTTTTTT; cdr3_aa: CATSAGAATNEKLFF; v_call: TRBV15; j_call: TRBJ1-4; d_call: NA; clone_size: NA
cdr3_nt: TGTGCCAGTAGTACGGACAGGTTTCAGCCCCAGCATTTT; cdr3_aa: CASSTDRFQPQHF; v_call: TRBV19; j_call: TRBJ1-5; d_call: TRBD1; clone_size: NA
cdr3_nt: TGTGCCAGCAGCGACTATAGCGGGAGTTCGTACACCGGGGAGCTGTTTTTT; cdr3_aa: CASSDYSGSSYTGELFF; v_call: TRBV7-7; j_call: TRBJ2-2; d_call: TRBD2; clone_size: once
cdr3_nt: TGCGCCAGCAGCGCCGGGACAGGGAAATACTTC; cdr3_aa: CASSAGTGKYF; v_call: TRBV5-1; j_call: TRBJ2-7; d_call: TRBD1; clone_size: once
cdr3_nt: TGTGCCAGCAGTTCGGGACTAGCAGGTGAGCAGTTCTTC; cdr3_aa: CASSSGLAGEQFF; v_call: TRBV6-1; j_call: TRBJ2-1; d_call: TRBD2; clone_size: once